This entry lists 21 T cell receptor beta chains sequenced from one sample in a study of T and B cells in COVID-19 patients (dated by TCRdb to about 2020). TCRdb shows the sequencer as Illumina MiSeq. Multiplex PCR with BIOMED2 TRB-A/B primer pools was used to amplify the TRB rearrangements. The public reads were run again by TCRdb, first through fastp at Q25 and then through MiXCR, and only productive beta chains were kept. Rows are unified per CDR3 protein, each entry keeping the most common DNA and genes. The sample yields more than 13,000 distinct CDR3 sequences; more than 25% were counted once. In total, the top ten clones hold roughly 7% of the sample. TRB repertoires were amplified from 250-500 ng of genomic DNA extracted from blood. The specimen was blood. The source of these receptors is a human donor who had recovered from COVID-19.

In its sample, this clonotype was seen once. This could be a read error, since a much larger clone is one nucleotide away. V gene TRBV30 combines with J gene TRBJ1-4; D remains ambiguous. Germline CDR1 GTSNPN, CDR2 SVGIG (reference sequence). V was pared by 0 bases and J by 5 bases, with 7 bases between. This CDR3 is 13 amino acids long. The DNA for the CDR3 is TGTGCCTGGAGTGTACAGCTAAATGAAAAACTGTTTTTT. This codes for CAWSVQLNEKLFF.

This rearrangement joins TRBV20-1 to TRBJ2-7; the D gene is possibly TRBD1 (6 bases). The V gene lost 0 bases and the J gene lost 2 bases, with 14 bases spanning the gap. The CDR3 is made up of 15 amino acids. Germline V gives CDR1 DFQATT, CDR2 SNEGSKA (reference sequence). In DNA form, the CDR3 reads TGCAGTGCTAGAGATCCCCAGGGGACCACCTACGAGCAGTACTTC. It is translated as CSARDPQGTTYEQYF.

The V and J genes are TRBV15 and TRBJ2-4; no reliable D call. The CDR3 length is 17 residues. The V gene's germline CDR1 is LNHNV and CDR2 YYDKDF (reference sequence). The V and J ends lost 1 base and 5 bases respectively, with 18 bases between them. The CDR3, as DNA: TGTGCCACCAGCAGAGTCACTGGTCTCCTCAGAGAAAACATTCAGTACTTC. It translates to CATSRVTGLLRENIQYF.

This chain links TRBV6-1 with TRBJ1-6; a weak D match, TRBD1 (5 bases). CDR3 length: 16 residues. Deletions cut 0 bases from V and 7 bases from J, with 13 bases between. Per the germline V gene, CDR1 is MNHNS and CDR2 is SASEGT. DNA of the CDR3: TGTGCCAGCAGTGAAGCGACGCCAGGGCGGAATTCACCCCTCCACTTT. Translating it yields CASSEATPGRNSPLHF.

V is TRBV5-4 and J is TRBJ2-5, with a weak D call TRBD1 (6 bases). V lost 4 bases and J 5 bases, leaving 21 bases between the germline ends. Germline V gene lookup returns CDR1 SGHNT and CDR2 YYREEE (reference sequence). This CDR3 is 16 amino acids long. Here the CDR3 reads CASSRRLGGTSETQYF. The CDR3 nucleotides are TGTGCCAGCAGCCGCCGACTGGGTGGGACATCGGAGACCCAGTACTTC. The entire variable domain, with the rest obtained from reference TRBV5-4 and TRBJ2-5, is as follows: ETGVTQSPTHLIKTRGQQVTLRCSSQSGHNTVSWYQQALGQGPQFIFQYYREEENGRGNFPPRFSGLQFPNYSSELNVNALELDDSALYLCASSRRLGGTSETQYFGPGTRLLVL.

J is TRBJ1-2 and V is TRBV6-1, with D perhaps matching TRBD1 (5 bases). Trimming removed 6 bases from V and 5 bases from J, with 13 bases in between. This CDR3 region has 13 residues. CDR1 is MNHNS, CDR2 SASEGT, per germline. The DNA for the CDR3 is TGTGCCAGCAGGCCCCGGGGGGAATATGGCTACACCTTC. Protein: CASRPRGEYGYTF.

This clonotype was found a few times. The chain links TRBV5-6 to TRBJ2-1; weak D call: TRBD1 (6 bases). V was trimmed by 4 bases and J by 5 bases, leaving 10 bases between them. The CDR3 length is 13 residues. In germline, CDR1 is SGHDT, CDR2 YYEEEE. The CDR3 protein is CASSTGSHNEQFF. DNA of the CDR3: TGTGCCAGCAGCACAGGGTCCCACAATGAGCAGTTCTTC.

The J gene is TRBJ1-2, the V gene TRBV12-3 or TRBV12-4; 7 nucleotides match TRBD1. The CDR3 loop spans 13 amino acids. V shed 6 bases, J shed 6 bases, and the junction held 7 bases outside the gene matches. The CDR3 is CASRKTGSDGYTF. In nucleotides, the CDR3 is TGTGCCAGCAGAAAGACAGGGTCGGATGGCTACACCTTC.

This clonotype is categorized as medium-sized. This chain links TRBV30 with TRBJ2-1, with unresolved D. Per the germline V gene, CDR1 is GTSNPN and CDR2 is SVGIG (reference sequence). CDR3 length: 14 residues. With 3 bases removed from V and 2 bases from J, the gap between germline ends came to 11 bases. The CDR3 DNA follows: TGTGCCTGGAGGAAAGAGTCTGCCTACAATGAGCAGTTCTTC. It encodes CAWRKESAYNEQFF.

The chain employs TRBV6-1 and TRBJ1-1, with D unresolved. Germline values: CDR1 MNHNS, CDR2 SASEGT. Trimming pared 4 bases from V and 6 bases from J, leaving 9 bases between. The CDR3 is 12 residues long. Here the CDR3 reads CASSGSWSEAFF. In nucleotides, the CDR3 is TGTGCCAGCAGTGGGTCCTGGTCTGAAGCTTTCTTT.

This clonotype was picked up a small number of times. J is TRBJ1-1 and V is TRBV6-5; D ambiguous. The V end was cut by 7 bases, the J end by 2 bases, with 5 bases between. The germline gives CDR1 MNHEY, CDR2 SVGAGI. The length of the CDR3 is 11 residues. CDR3: CASKGNTEAFF. The CDR3 DNA reads as TGTGCCAGCAAGGGCAACACTGAAGCTTTCTTT.

In its sample, this clonotype is medium-sized. The chain joins TRBV5-4 to TRBJ2-2; D gene ambiguous. The CDR3 is made up of 17 amino acids. From germline, CDR1 is SGHNT and CDR2 YYREEE (reference sequence). Between the trimmed V and J ends, which lost 7 bases and 0 bases, there was a span of 19 bases. The CDR3 bases are TGTGCCAGCTCAGGCAGTCTGCCCCACGCGAACACCGGGGAGCTGTTTTTT. Protein product: CASSGSLPHANTGELFF.

This clonotype is categorized as medium-sized. The chain combines TRBV13 with TRBJ2-1; D might be TRBD2 (5 bases). Germline V gene data show CDR1 as PRHDT and CDR2 as FYEKMQ (reference sequence). This CDR3 comprises 15 residues. The V gene lost 4 bases and the J gene lost 0 bases, with 10 bases spanning the gap. CDR3 in amino acids: CASSWGGSSYNEQFF. The CDR3 DNA is TGTGCCAGCAGCTGGGGTGGGAGCTCCTACAATGAGCAGTTCTTC. The full variable domain, in which reference TRBV13 and TRBJ2-1 provide the parts outside the CDR3, is AAGVIQSPRHLIKEKRETATLKCYPIPRHDTVYWYQQGPGQDPQFLISFYEKMQSDKGSIPDRFSAQQFSDYHSELNMSSLELGDSALYFCASSWGGSSYNEQFFGPGTRLTVL.

The count of this clonotype is one. The rearrangement joins TRBV27 to TRBJ2-5; 12 positions agree with TRBD2. Looked up from germline, CDR1 is MNHEY and CDR2 is SMNVEV (reference sequence). Trimming took 6 bases from V and 7 from J; bases not matched to a gene: 3. The CDR3 runs to 13 residues. This CDR3 is CASRMTSGGTQYF. The CDR3 bases are TGTGCCAGCAGGATGACTAGCGGGGGGACCCAGTACTTC.

This clonotype has just a few counts. The chain employs TRBV6-1 and TRBJ2-7; D unresolved. Germline V gene lookup returns CDR1 MNHNS and CDR2 SASEGT. CDR3 length equals 13 residues. V lost 8 bases and J lost 0, with 11 bases in between. The CDR3 is CASLSLSSYEQYF. The CDR3 nucleotides are TGTGCCAGCCTATCGCTGAGCTCCTACGAGCAGTACTTC.

This clonotype was counted between two and nine times. The V call is TRBV5-1, the J call TRBJ2-2, with TRBD2 as a possible D gene (7 bases). Germline CDR1 reads SGHRS; CDR2 reads YFSETQ. The CDR3 totals 15 residues. V was trimmed by 4 bases and J by 1 base, leaving 11 bases between them. The CDR3: CASSTGTKNTGELFF. In nucleotides, the CDR3 is TGCGCCAGCAGCACAGGGACTAAGAACACCGGGGAGCTGTTTTTT.

This clonotype ranks as medium-sized. The gene calls are TRBV27 and TRBJ2-3, with D uncertain. The CDR3 is 16 residues long. The V end was cut by 5 bases, the J end by 0 bases, with 15 bases between. The V gene's germline CDR1 is MNHEY and CDR2 SMNVEV (reference sequence). This chain's CDR3 is CASSLRWAASTDTQYF. CDR3 nucleotide sequence: TGTGCCAGCAGTCTGCGATGGGCCGCAAGCACAGATACGCAGTATTTT.

Relative to its sample, this clonotype is medium-sized. This sequence joins TRBV6-2 or TRBV6-3 and TRBJ2-6; D not resolved. CDR3 length equals 15 residues. Germline V gene sequence: CDR1 MNHEY, CDR2 SVGEGT. Deletions cut 2 bases from V and 0 bases from J, with 5 bases between. CDR3 amino acids: CASSYRGSGANVLTF. The CDR3 DNA reads as TGTGCCAGCAGTTACAGAGGCTCTGGGGCCAACGTCCTGACTTTC.

This clonotype was recorded many times. CDR3 in DNA: TGTGCCAGCAGCCGCATTGGCAATGAGCAGTTCTTC. Translating it yields CASSRIGNEQFF. The chain is built from TRBV6-5 and TRBJ2-1; D is unclear. Germline values: CDR1 MNHEY, CDR2 SVGAGI. The CDR3 sequence is 12 residues long. Trimming pared 6 bases from V and 6 bases from J, leaving 9 bases between.

This chain links TRBV6-2 or TRBV6-3 with TRBJ2-1, with TRBD2 identical over 10 bases. The CDR3 length is 17 residues. Germline CDR1 is MNHEY and CDR2 is SVGEGT. J gave up 8 bases and V 2 bases, and 12 bases lay outside the gene matches. In nucleotides, the CDR3 is TGTGCCAGCAGTTACGGCTTTATTATAGCGGGAGGTCATGAGCAGTTCTTC. This sequence encodes CASSYGFIIAGGHEQFF.

This rearrangement joins TRBV12-3 or TRBV12-4 to TRBJ2-3; tentative D call: TRBD1 (6 bases). The length of the CDR3 is 16 residues. V lost 3 bases to trimming and J lost 0 bases, with 13 bases between them. DNA of the CDR3: TGTGCCAGCAGTTTGATAGGGGGAGCTAGCACAGATACGCAGTATTTT. This translates into CASSLIGGASTDTQYF.